Presented here are 9 T cell receptor beta chains from one specimen sequenced in a study of blood T cells in healthy people across ages. The use of a sample-barcoded 5' primer and a J-beta primer mix characterized a second PCR of roughly 7 to 12 cycles. From the 5' RACE reads, TCRdb called clonotypes with MiXCR, one entry per CDR3 protein. The sample comprises under 950,000 distinct CDR3 sequences, about 24% of which are singletons, and around 21% rests with the top ten. Input material: blood. The receptors stem from an older man in good health.

The sample holds a few counts of this clonotype. The chain combines TRBV5-1 with TRBJ2-3; D unclear. Germline V CDR1 and CDR2: SGHRS, YFSETQ. The V end was cut by 4 bases, the J end by 4 bases, with 19 bases between. The CDR3 runs to 16 residues. Here the CDR3 DNA reads TGCGCCAGCAGCCCCCGGGCCCTTAATGTTCCAGATACGCAGTATTTT. It is translated as CASSPRALNVPDTQYF.

Only a few counts were recorded for this clonotype. Germline and junction disagree at one end, which may indicate a read error. The gene calls are TRBV10-3 and TRBJ2-3, with 7 bases fitting TRBD2. CDR1 is ENHRY, CDR2 SYGVKD, per germline. The CDR3 is 17 amino acids. The DNA for the CDR3 is TGTGCCATCAGTGAGTCCCCAAGGGTAGCGGGCACAGATACGCGGTATTTT. Translating it yields CAISESPRVAGTDTRYF.

This chain links TRBV29-1 with TRBJ2-1; D unclear. Judging by the DNA end, TRBJ2-7 fits better; the J call may be wrong. Looked up from germline, CDR1 is SQVTM and CDR2 is ANQGSEA. This CDR3 has 13 amino acids. As DNA, the CDR3 is TGCAGCGTAGTCCGGCCTCGACCCTACGAGCAGTACTTC. Its protein is CSVVRPRPYEQYF.

The rearrangement uses TRBV6-5 and TRBJ1-5; D might be TRBD1 (5 bases). Looked up from germline, CDR1 is MNHEY and CDR2 is SVGAGI. Trimming cost V 6 bases and J 7 bases, with 16 bases left between them. The CDR3 consists of 14 residues. CDR3 in amino acids: CASRPRGPGQPQHF. In nucleotides, the CDR3 is TGTGCCAGCAGGCCACGGGGCCCGGGACAGCCCCAGCATTTT.

This clonotype has ten or more counts. This chain links TRBV12-3 or TRBV12-4 with TRBJ2-5, with 7 nucleotides matching TRBD2. V lost 6 bases and J lost 3; bases outside the gene matches: 1. The CDR3 length is 12 residues. The CDR3 reads CASSGTKETQYF. In nucleotides, the CDR3 is TGTGCCAGCAGCGGGACTAAAGAGACCCAGTACTTC.

The CDR3 loop reads CAISGTDWSPLHF. In DNA form, the CDR3 reads TGTGCCATCAGCGGGACAGATTGGTCACCCCTCCACTTT. The chain uses TRBV10-3 and TRBJ1-6; TRBD1 agrees at 7 bases. V shed 6 bases, J shed 10 bases, and the junction held 6 bases outside the gene matches. Germline lookup yields CDR1 ENHRY and CDR2 SYGVKD. The CDR3 runs to 13 residues.

The V call is TRBV3-1, the J call TRBJ1-1, with 7 bases aligning to TRBD1. V lost 5 bases to trimming and J lost 4 bases; unmatched junction nucleotides: 7. CDR1 and CDR2 from the germline V gene are LGHDT and YNNKEL (reference sequence). The CDR3 runs 14 residues. CDR3 nucleotides: TGTGCCAGCAGCACGACAGGGAGTGGCACTGAAGCTTTCTTT. Encoded protein: CASSTTGSGTEAFF.

The rearrangement links TRBV4-3 to TRBJ1-2; D possibly corresponds to TRBD1 (6 bases). V was pared by 4 bases and J by 5 bases, with 14 bases between. Looked up from germline, CDR1 is LGHNA and CDR2 is YSLEER. This CDR3 is 14 amino acids long. CDR3 sequence: CASSRGGGAYGYTF. DNA of the CDR3: TGCGCCAGCAGCCGAGGCGGGGGGGCTTATGGCTACACCTTC.

The chain carries TRBV9 and TRBJ2-1; unclear D gene. CDR3 size: 15 residues. V lost 0 bases, J lost 5 bases, and 12 bases lay in between. Looked up from germline, CDR1 is SGDLS and CDR2 is YYNGEE. The CDR3 here is CASSVGVEPNNEQFF. In DNA, the CDR3 is TGTGCCAGCAGCGTAGGAGTAGAGCCGAACAATGAGCAGTTCTTC.